One sample yielded the 22 T cell receptor beta chains listed below, sequenced in a study of cytomegalovirus exposure and HLA in healthy donors. The PCR was carried out with 60 Vbeta primers and 13 Jbeta primers. Clones were sequenced by immunoSEQ multiplex PCR, and TCRdb holds only the in-frame ones, with some missing. The sample includes 120,000 to 150,000 clones, roughly 62% seen only once; the top ten take 1.8%. Material: PBMCs. The receptor source for this set is a male donor in good health and CMV-seronegative.

This rearrangement joins TRBV28 to TRBJ1-5; perhaps TRBD1 as D (5 bases). Trimming cost V 3 bases and J 6 bases, with 12 bases left between them. The CDR3 runs 14 residues. CDR1 and CDR2 from the germline V gene are MDHEN and SYDVKM. CDR3: CASSLGGSGQPQHF. For the CDR3, the DNA is TGTGCCAGCAGTTTGGGGGGTTCCGGTCAGCCCCAGCATTTT.

The chain joins TRBV5-1 to TRBJ2-7; TRBD2 might be the D (6 bases). This CDR3 is 14 amino acids long. Germline loops: CDR1 SGHRS, CDR2 YFSETQ. Trimming shortened V by 4 bases and J by 0 bases, and 11 bases separated the two germline ends. The CDR3: CASSAGLTSYEQYF. CDR3 nucleotides: TGCGCCAGCAGCGCGGGACTGACCTCCTACGAGCAGTACTTC. Looking up the rest from reference TRBV5-1 and TRBJ2-7 gives the full variable domain: KAGVTQTPRYLIKTRGQQVTLSCSPISGHRSVSWYQQTPGQGLQFLFEYFSETQRNKGNFPGRFSGRQFSNSRSEMNVSTLELGDSALYLCASSAGLTSYEQYFGPGTRLTVT.

V and J are TRBV7-9 and TRBJ2-7, with D possibly being TRBD2 (6 bases). V was pared by 8 bases and J by 0 bases, with 11 bases between. From germline, CDR1 is SEHNR and CDR2 FQNEAQ (reference sequence). The CDR3 consists of 13 residues. As DNA, the CDR3 is TGTGCCAGCGCGGAGGGCTTCTCCTACGAGCAGTACTTC. It specifies CASAEGFSYEQYF.

The chain uses TRBV28 and TRBJ2-5, with D possibly matching TRBD2 (8 bases). There are 15 residues in the CDR3. V was cut by 5 bases and J by 5 bases, with 18 bases left in between. Germline loops: CDR1 MDHEN, CDR2 SYDVKM. In nucleotides, the CDR3 is TGTGCCAGCAGTCCCCGGGAGGGGGCAGGGGAGACCCAGTACTTC. Translation gives CASSPREGAGETQYF.

This clone was counted between two and nine times. Sequence at one end of the junction differs from germline and may be a read error. This rearrangement joins TRBV6-5 to TRBJ1-1; D perhaps matches TRBD1 (6 bases). This CDR3 is 13 amino acids long. CDR1 is MNHEY, CDR2 SVGAGI, per germline. The CDR3, as DNA: TGTGCCAGCAGCCGTACAGGGAACGCTGAAGCTTTCTTT. Translation gives CASSRTGNAEAFF.

This clone was detected a few times. V is TRBV7-8 and J is TRBJ2-7; 12 bases line up with TRBD1. Germline V CDR1 and CDR2: SGHVS, FQNEAQ. The CDR3 length is 14 residues. Trimming took 3 bases from V and 12 from J; bases not matched to a gene: 9. This CDR3 is CASSFPGQGARAYF. The CDR3 bases are TGTGCCAGCAGCTTCCCGGGACAGGGGGCTCGGGCGTACTTC.

This clone was observed a handful of times. The V gene is TRBV9, the J gene TRBJ2-7; no firm D call. V lost 4 bases to trimming and J lost 0 bases, with 14 bases between them. This CDR3 spans 15 amino acids. The germline CDR1 and CDR2 sequences are SGDLS and YYNGEE. Here the CDR3 DNA reads TGTGCCAGCAGCCCAGACATCCGAAGCTCCTACGAGCAGTACTTC. Translation: CASSPDIRSSYEQYF.

The chain joins TRBV9 to TRBJ2-1, with 11 nucleotides matching TRBD2. The V gene's germline CDR1 is SGDLS and CDR2 YYNGEE. The length of the CDR3 is 19 residues. The V gene end was trimmed by 4 bases and the J gene end by 9 bases; junction bases not matched to a gene: 21. The CDR3 loop is CASSNPSGGFVGGGTEQFF. CDR3 DNA: TGTGCCAGCAGCAACCCTAGCGGGGGGTTCGTGGGCGGGGGCACTGAGCAGTTCTTC. The full variable domain, with the rest looked up from reference TRBV9 and TRBJ2-1, is DSGVTQTPKHLITATGQRVTLRCSPRSGDLSVYWYQQSLDQGLQFLIQYYNGEERAKGNILERFSAQQFPDLHSELNLSSLELGDSALYFCASSNPSGGFVGGGTEQFFGPGTRLTVL.

The V and J genes are TRBV6-1 and TRBJ1-4; TRBD1 aligns across 8 bases. CDR1 is MNHNS and CDR2 is SASEGT in the germline V gene. V lost 3 bases and J lost 8; bases outside the gene matches: 8. The CDR3 consists of 15 residues. CDR3 in DNA: TGTGCCAGCAGTGAGGCGGACAGGGTGGCCGAAAAACTGTTTTTT. Its protein is CASSEADRVAEKLFF.

There are a few counts of this clone. The chain carries TRBV9 and TRBJ1-3; D ambiguous. In germline, CDR1 is SGDLS, CDR2 YYNGEE. V was clipped by 6 bases and J by 3 bases, with 13 bases between them. The CDR3 is 14 residues long. CDR3 sequence: CASTRTLSGNTIYF. CDR3 DNA sequence: TGTGCCAGCACACGAACCCTCAGTGGAAACACCATATATTTT.

Only a few counts were recorded for this clone. The V gene is TRBV15, the J gene TRBJ1-1, with a tentative D call TRBD1 (5 bases). Germline CDR1 reads LNHNV; CDR2 reads YYDKDF (reference sequence). Trimming pared 0 bases from V and 5 bases from J, leaving 13 bases between. This CDR3 spans 15 amino acids. The CDR3 bases are TGTGCCACCAGCAGAGATTTTGGGGGAGGGACTGAAGCTTTCTTT. Residues: CATSRDFGGGTEAFF. The complete variable domain, with remaining parts taken from reference TRBV15 and TRBJ1-1, reads DAMVIQNPRYQVTQFGKPVTLSCSQTLNHNVMYWYQQKSSQAPKLLFHYYDKDFNNEADTPDNFQSRRPNTSFCFLDIRSPGLGDTAMYLCATSRDFGGGTEAFFGQGTRLTVV.

This clone was counted a single time. V gene TRBV7-2 combines with J gene TRBJ2-7, with TRBD1 as a possible D gene (6 bases). CDR3 length: 14 residues. Deletions cut 5 bases from V and 7 bases from J, with 18 bases between. Germline CDR1 is SGHTA and CDR2 is FQGNSA. The CDR3 loop reads CASSPDGQGREQYF. For the CDR3, the DNA is TGTGCCAGCAGCCCCGATGGCCAGGGGCGGGAGCAGTACTTC.

The chain couples TRBV4-1 to TRBJ1-4, with 12 bases matching TRBD1. The germline gives CDR1 MGHRA, CDR2 YSYEKL. The V and J ends lost 3 bases and 2 bases, in that order; junction bases with no gene match: 7. The CDR3 spans 18 residues. The CDR3 protein is CASSHRGTGGGTNEKLFF. The CDR3 bases are TGCGCCAGCAGCCACCGAGGGACAGGGGGCGGGACTAATGAAAAACTGTTTTTT.

The chain couples TRBV5-4 to TRBJ2-5; TRBD1 is a possible D gene (6 bases). Germline-derived CDR1 and CDR2 are SGHNT and YYREEE (reference sequence). The length of the CDR3 is 13 residues. V was clipped by 0 bases and J by 3 bases, with 6 bases between them. The CDR3 here is CASSLDREETQYF. CDR3 nucleotides: TGTGCCAGCAGCTTGGACAGGGAAGAGACCCAGTACTTC. Together with reference TRBV5-4 and TRBJ2-5, the CDR3 gives the full variable domain: ETGVTQSPTHLIKTRGQQVTLRCSSQSGHNTVSWYQQALGQGPQFIFQYYREEENGRGNFPPRFSGLQFPNYSSELNVNALELDDSALYLCASSLDREETQYFGPGTRLLVL.

The chain recombines TRBV5-1 with TRBJ2-1; D is unresolved. This CDR3 is built from 12 residues. Germline CDR1 reads SGHRS; CDR2 reads YFSETQ. V dropped 3 bases and J dropped 8 bases, with 9 bases sitting between them. CDR3 nucleotide sequence: TGCGCCAGCAGCTCAACAAGTTATGAGCAGTTCTTC. Encoded protein: CASSSTSYEQFF.

CDR3 in amino acids: CASSGGQWVYNSPLHF. DNA of the CDR3: TGCGCCAGCAGTGGCGGGCAGTGGGTCTATAATTCACCCCTCCACTTT. The chain has TRBV10-2 and TRBJ1-6, with D unclear. Trimming took off 4 bases at V and 3 bases at J, with 13 bases between the two ends. Germline V CDR1 and CDR2: WSHSY, SAAADI. The CDR3 contains 16 residues.

V gene TRBV4-3 combines with J gene TRBJ1-3; tentatively, D is TRBD1 (5 bases). This CDR3 spans 14 amino acids. Germline lookup yields CDR1 LGHNA and CDR2 YSLEER. Trimming took 4 bases from V and 0 from J, leaving 7 bases between them. CDR3 DNA sequence: TGCGCCAGCAGCCCAGGGTTCTCTGGAAACACCATATATTTT. This translates into CASSPGFSGNTIYF.

The chain combines TRBV2 with TRBJ1-3; 10 nucleotides line up with TRBD1. V shed 3 bases, J shed 8 bases, and the junction held 10 bases outside the gene matches. The CDR3 is 16 amino acids. In germline, CDR1 is SNHLY, CDR2 FYNNEI. The chain's CDR3 is CASSDPDRGLGYTIYF. The CDR3 nucleotides read TGTGCCAGCAGTGACCCCGACAGGGGGCTAGGGTACACCATATATTTT.

This rearrangement joins TRBV5-6 to TRBJ1-1; 8 nucleotides agree with TRBD1. Germline V gene lookup returns CDR1 SGHDT and CDR2 YYEEEE. V lost 4 bases and J lost 7; bases outside the gene matches: 9. The CDR3 runs 14 residues. In DNA form, the CDR3 reads TGTGCCAGCAGCGTGGCAGGGGGCTTGGATGAAGCTTTCTTT. It encodes CASSVAGGLDEAFF.

This clone was seen many times. CDR3 protein: CASSRLLSTEAFF. CDR3 sequence (DNA): TGTGCCAGTAGTCGCCTTCTCAGCACTGAAGCTTTCTTT. The V and J genes are TRBV19 and TRBJ1-1; no clear D gene. The V and J ends lost 5 bases and 4 bases respectively, with 11 bases between them. This CDR3 is 13 amino acids long. Germline values: CDR1 LNHDA, CDR2 SQIVND (reference sequence).

As DNA, the CDR3 is TGTGCCAGAAGCCCCAGACACCCCAGGGATGGCTACACCTTC. Translating gives CARSPRHPRDGYTF. This chain uses TRBV5-3 with TRBJ1-2; a possible D gene is TRBD1 (5 bases). TRBV5-3 counts as an open reading frame of uncertain function. This CDR3 region has 14 residues. The V end lost 4 bases, the J end lost 6 bases, and 16 bases lay between the germline ends.

This clone was seen a few times. DNA of the CDR3: TGTGCCAGCAGTGACATAGGGGTTGGCTACACCTTC. This encodes CASSDIGVGYTF. J is TRBJ1-2 and V is TRBV6-1; D may be TRBD1 (5 bases). Between the trimmed V and J ends, which lost 3 bases and 7 bases, there was a span of 9 bases. The CDR3 loop spans 12 amino acids. Germline V gene data show CDR1 as MNHNS and CDR2 as SASEGT.